This paragraph covers one T cell receptor (beta chain) sequence. This clone was recorded only once. What this receptor recognizes is not known. Base qualities are not provided; no much larger clone lies one nucleotide away. This sample is drawn from a study of cytomegalovirus exposure and HLA in healthy donors (dated by TCRdb to about 2017). For context, the study as a whole: According to a later analysis, one platform produced both the roughly 110 validation repertoires and the approximately 600 repertoires of the first cohort. The study was designed to test whether signatures of past pathogen exposure could be identified by cataloging public T cell receptors. A separate validation cohort of over 95 different subjects was used in addition to the roughly 670-subject first cohort. High-throughput TCR immunosequencing, statistical association of individual TCRs with disease status, and machine learning were combined to predict cytomegalovirus infection status. What the authors observed across the whole study: According to the authors, the approach could potentially be generalized to other disease states and immunological phenotypes. Of the cluster scores, around 95% were above 0 in a later analysis, which found that TCRs clustered in the first cohort also tended to co-occur in the 120 validation repertoires. Most TCR sequences were seen in very few donors, while some public TCRs were found in many individuals. A total of 164 TCR beta chains were listed by the study as associated with cytomegalovirus. In vitro tests confirmed that a few of the cytomegalovirus-associated TCR beta chains recognize cytomegalovirus antigens. In both the original and validation cohorts, the classifier was reported to diagnose cytomegalovirus status with high specificity and sensitivity. A later analysis lacked HLA typing for the validation cohort, so it scored co-occurrence in that cohort across all 110 or so repertoires.

The library came from the immunoSEQ multiplex PCR assay. In the authors' own workflow: A statistical classification framework was built for diagnosing cytomegalovirus status from the catalog of TCR beta chain sequences. The immuneACCESS repertoire file appears here via TCRdb, limited to in-frame rearrangements. These files lack a portion of the clones; in checked studies, under half of the deficit traces to unresolved V genes, and the cause of the others is not known. V, J and clone size were drawn from that table, and D and trimming were deduced from the DNA. The sample has roughly 80,000 clones on record, approximately 90% of them singletons. The top ten constitute roughly 1.9% of the sample. CDR1 and CDR2, per the germline V gene, are MDHEN and SYDVKM. Taken from cysteine to phenylalanine, the CDR3 has 14 residues. Of the read, only the CDR3 DNA is kept; its 42 bases are in frame from base 1. At the junction V is shortened by 6 bases and J by 0 bases; bases outside the gene matches: 2.

The donors were included in the validation cohort of over a hundred subjects, a group kept apart from the roughly 700-subject first cohort. This clonotype originated in a man between 25 and 39 years old in good health and CMV-seronegative. Recombination connected TRBV28 to TRBJ2-3; TRBD2 agrees with 8 junctional bases. Sequencing was carried out using PBMCs. The CDR3 protein is CASSTSGSTDTQYF. The DNA is TGTGCCAGCAGCACTAGCGGAAGCACAGATACGCAGTATTTT. Joined to the reference TRBV28 and TRBJ2-3 proteins, this CDR3 gives the full variable domain: DVKVTQSSRYLVKRTGEKVFLECVQDMDHENMFWYRQDPGLGLRLIYFSYDVKMKEKGDIPEGYSVSREKKERFSLILESASTNQTSMYLCASSTSGSTDTQYFGPGTRLTVL.